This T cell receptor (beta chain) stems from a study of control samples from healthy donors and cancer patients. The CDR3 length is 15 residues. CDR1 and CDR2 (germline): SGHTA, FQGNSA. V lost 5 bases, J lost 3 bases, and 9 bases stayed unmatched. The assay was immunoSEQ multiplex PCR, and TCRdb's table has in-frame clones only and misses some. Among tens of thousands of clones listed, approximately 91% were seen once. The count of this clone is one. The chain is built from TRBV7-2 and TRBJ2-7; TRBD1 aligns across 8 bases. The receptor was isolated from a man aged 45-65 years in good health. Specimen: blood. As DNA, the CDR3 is TGTGCCAGCAGCCCCGGGCCCGGACAGGGCTACGAGCAGTACTTC. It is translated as CASSPGPGQGYEQYF.